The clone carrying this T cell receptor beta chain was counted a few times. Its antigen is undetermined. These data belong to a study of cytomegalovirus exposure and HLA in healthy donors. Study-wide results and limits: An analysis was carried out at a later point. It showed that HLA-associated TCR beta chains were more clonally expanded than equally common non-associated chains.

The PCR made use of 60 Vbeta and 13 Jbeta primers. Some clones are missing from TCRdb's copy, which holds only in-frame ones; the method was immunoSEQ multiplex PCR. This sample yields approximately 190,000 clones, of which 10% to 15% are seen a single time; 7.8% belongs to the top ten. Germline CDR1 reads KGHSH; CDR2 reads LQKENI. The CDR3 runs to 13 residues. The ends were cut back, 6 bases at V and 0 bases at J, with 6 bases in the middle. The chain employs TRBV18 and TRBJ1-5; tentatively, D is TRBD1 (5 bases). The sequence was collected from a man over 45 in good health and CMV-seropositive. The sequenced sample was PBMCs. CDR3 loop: CASSQGSNQPQHF. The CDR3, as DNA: TGTGCCAGCTCCCAGGGTAGCAATCAGCCCCAGCATTTT.